This T cell receptor (beta chain) was sequenced in a study of cytomegalovirus exposure and HLA in healthy donors (TCRdb year 2017). As for the study more broadly: According to an earlier analysis of around 600 of the donors, some 180 million T cells yielded 95 million to 140 million unique TCR beta sequences and approximately 300 Gb of sequence data. About 300 gigabases of sequencing data and 70 million to 95 million unique TCR sequences made up an early release that covered approximately 700 HLA-typed donors. Among the roughly 400 genotyped donors, about 85% belonged to the genetic ancestry cluster associated with self-reported Caucasian donors. The study was designed to test whether signatures of past pathogen exposure could be identified by cataloging public T cell receptors. The study profiled the T cell repertoires of hundreds of subjects by immunosequencing and related them to cytomegalovirus serostatus. In addition to the first cohort of roughly 670 subjects, a separate validation cohort of under 150 different subjects was used. To predict cytomegalovirus infection status, the study combined high-throughput TCR immunosequencing, statistical association of individual TCRs with disease status, and machine learning. A later analysis re-analyzed previously published TCR beta repertoires from approximately 700 donors and added high-resolution HLA genotyping to study TCR occurrence patterns. The later analysis used no new phenotypic data to find candidate immune exposures, relying instead on TCR beta sequences and their occurrence across donors. An earlier analysis of around 580 of the donors used high-throughput TCR beta sequencing to judge whether each TCR beta V gene segment behaved as functional or pseudogenic. Donor age, sex, ethnicity and CMV serostatus were compiled alongside the repertoire data. A later genetic analysis used genome-wide SNP genotypes for about 55% of the 666 donors, treating that subset as a discovery cohort. Every discovery cohort repertoire had been produced on one sequencing platform. Both class I and class II loci were covered by HLA typing, at four-digit resolution. The number of donors typed differed by locus, with 629-630 for A, B, C, DRB1 and DQB1, roughly 520 for DQA1, under 610 for DPA1, and around 450 for DPB1. Roughly five DR-DQ haplotypes were handled as single units for association and clustering, since linkage in the cohort was strong. Among a few hundred genotyped donors of the cohort, an average of approximately 250,000 unique TCR beta nucleotide sequences were sequenced per donor, around a sixth of them non-productive. What the study reported, not specific to this receptor: The presence/absence analyses assumed that sequencing depth was roughly uniform across donors, and that assumption may not be true. A further reported finding was that TCR beta sequences accurately predicted the HLA-A and HLA-B alleles for most subjects in the first cohort. The earlier analysis of almost 600 of the donors excluded fewer than 20 rarely observed V segments, including chromosome 9 orphons, because counts were too low. At a false discovery rate of 0.05, a later analysis linked under 20,000 TCR beta sequences to specific HLA alleles. In both the original and validation cohorts, the classifier was reported to diagnose cytomegalovirus status with high specificity and sensitivity. The authors suggested that the approach could potentially be extended to other disease states and immunological phenotypes. A later genetic analysis associated a missense DCLRE1C variant with V-gene and J-gene trimming of TCR beta chains, and an independent cohort replicated the association. The only immune exposure information available for the cohort was CMV serostatus. Most CMV-associated TCR beta chains appeared to be HLA-restricted in a later analysis, and the HLA associations seemed to be driven largely by CMV exposure. According to a later analysis, TCR association rates differed among HLA loci, with DRB1 alleles showing the most associated TCRs and HLA-C alleles showing the fewest. An earlier analysis of approximately 500 of the donors showed that most TCR beta V segments appeared in productive rearrangements either about 87% or about 30% of the time, which broadly matched IMGT annotations. Most TCR sequences were seen in very few donors, while some public TCRs were found in many individuals. Some IMGT-functional V segments, including TRBV6-2 and TRBV6-3, could not be distinguished by the 87-base-pair reads and were therefore excluded. In this cohort, only TCR beta chains were sequenced, and detectable features were limited by the absence of alpha or paired-chain data. Compared with the roughly 720-donor mean, donors in an Asian-associated ancestry cluster had fewer N-insertions in productive TCRs, according to a later genetic analysis. A group of highly shared sequence variants was considered likely to be a technical artifact of the sequencing pipeline. Compared with equally common non-associated chains, HLA-associated TCR beta chains in a later analysis were more clonally expanded and had lower generation probabilities. Strong co-occurrence of HLA alleles, especially DR and DQ, made assigning TCR associations to individual alleles difficult. Because HLA typing was unavailable for some donors at each locus, only the typed subset was used in association tests. A total of roughly 160 TCR beta chains were listed by the study as associated with cytomegalovirus. In vitro tests confirmed that a few of the cytomegalovirus-associated TCR beta chains recognize cytomegalovirus antigens. Correlated functional status among segregating V segments might be attributable to linkage disequilibrium, but an unknown experimental factor could not be ruled out. A later analysis reported that several top co-occurrence clusters appeared linked to parvovirus B19, influenza, CMV and Epstein-Barr virus.

On this clone: Its specific antigen is unknown. Base quality data are lacking; no much larger clone is found one base away.

In total, roughly 670 healthy bone marrow donors made up the cohort. Cohort members were all nominally healthy when sampled, although unrecorded immune exposures were likely present. The donor was CMV seropositive and belonged to the group of a few hundred seropositive cohort members. Every donor gave a peripheral blood sample, and the peripheral blood mononuclear cells from that sample were used for TCR beta sequencing. The Qiagen DNeasy Blood Extraction Kit was used to extract genomic DNA from the blood cell samples. The library came from the immunoSEQ multiplex PCR assay. A mixture of 60 forward primers for TCR Vbeta segments and 13 reverse primers for TCR Jbeta segments was used in the multiplex PCR. Amplification of the CDR3 region of rearranged TCR beta genes was performed with a multiplex PCR assay on genomic DNA. On the Illumina HiSeq System, the amplified TCR beta libraries were sequenced as 87-base-pair reads. The paper's processing steps were these. A later analysis tallied roughly 76 million unique TCR beta chains across the 640 or so repertoires, and 10 million to 11 million of those chains were shared by two or more donors. To remove PCR and sequencing errors, raw reads were error-corrected and collapsed into unique sequences using a nearest-neighbor algorithm that merged closely related sequences. V, D and J gene segments were assigned by aligning CDR3 sequences to IMGT reference sequences. For a sequence to be retained, a match of at least six nucleotides was required to both a V gene segment and a J gene segment. A rearrangement counted as productive if the CDR3 had no stop codons and remained in frame with V and J, and every other rearrangement counted as non-productive. Following IMGT convention, CDR3 was defined as the stretch from the second conserved V-encoded cysteine up to the conserved J-encoded phenylalanine. In an earlier analysis of 500 to 650 of the donors, sequences lacking an unambiguous match to a single V gene segment were excluded. An earlier analysis of under 750 of the donors called V segments functional above 56.7% productive rearrangements and segregating when the between-donor standard deviation exceeded 5%. A statistical classification framework was built to diagnose cytomegalovirus status from the catalog of TCR beta chain sequences. In a later analysis, V and J genes were assigned by comparing TCR nucleotide sequences against IMGT/GENE-DB human TR gene sequences. Using the TCRdist pipeline, a later analysis assigned CDR3 sequences along with most-parsimonious VDJ recombination scenarios. A later analysis defined each TCR beta chain by its CDR3 amino acid sequence plus V-gene family, and excluded reads lacking a unique V-gene family. In a later analysis, approximately 640 highly shared, low-generation-probability nucleotide sequences were removed to address suspected cross-contamination and a sequencing artifact. A later analysis calculated a clonal expansion index for each public chain from normalized within-repertoire ranks of inferred template counts. In a later analysis, generation probabilities were computed using a VDJ recombination model fitted to out-of-frame rearrangements, and the results were checked against IGoR. In a later analysis, TCR-TCR, TCR-HLA and TCR-CMV co-occurrence was scored with hypergeometric tests, and a repertoire-size bias correction was applied to TCR pairs. A later analysis estimated false discovery rates by permuting HLA or CMV assignments 20 times. In a later analysis, co-occurring TCRs were grouped using DBSCAN, and TCRdist sequence similarity was added for clustering within HLA-allele-positive subsets. Repertoires with fewer than 30,000 or more than 120,000 public chains, plus five repertoires with anomalous nucleotide sharing, were excluded from co-occurrence clustering. Entries here come from immuneACCESS through TCRdb and include only in-frame sequences with V and J called. Some clones fail to appear in such tables; in the studies checked, an unresolved V gene covers under half of the shortfall, and the cause of the remainder is unknown. V and J calls and clone size follow that table, whereas D and trimming were derived from the DNA. Across this sample there are 150,000 to 200,000 clones, with 77% seen only once. The ten largest make up less than 1.5% of the sample.

Taken from cysteine to phenylalanine, the CDR3 has 15 residues. Here the CDR3 DNA is all that survives: 45 bases in frame from base 1. CDR1 and CDR2 are drawn from the germline V gene: SGHRS, YFSETQ. V is clipped by 4 bases and J by 0 bases, and the sequence between their germline boundaries is 13 bases long. The TCR sequence derives from a young woman in good health and CMV-seropositive. Sequencing was performed on PBMCs. The chain is assembled from TRBV5-1 and TRBJ1-2, with TRBD1 tentatively as D gene (5 bases match). In nucleotides, the sequence is TGCGCCAGCAGCCCTGGGGGAGGTCCTAACTATGGCTACACCTTC. Its translation reads: CASSPGGGPNYGYTF.